Below, 28 T cell receptor beta chains from the same sample are listed, as sequenced in a study of lymphopenia after photon versus proton radiotherapy. Only in-frame clones appear in the TCRdb table, and some are missing; sequencing was by immunoSEQ multiplex PCR. The sample has roughly 22,000 clones; 65% to 85% are singletons. The sequencing here drew on peripheral blood, taken from a patient treated with proton-based radiotherapy. The receptors shown here come from a woman aged 70-85 years with pancreatic cancer.

The genes are TRBV5-1 and TRBJ2-7; D may be TRBD1 (6 bases). Looked up from germline, CDR1 is SGHRS and CDR2 is YFSETQ. The CDR3 runs 15 residues. V lost 0 bases and J lost 7, with 17 bases in between. Here the CDR3 DNA reads TGCGCCAGCAGCTTGGCCGAGGGGGTTTTCTGGGAGCAGTACTTC. The encoded protein is CASSLAEGVFWEQYF.

Only a few counts were recorded for this clone. The chain couples TRBV4-2 to TRBJ1-5; 10 nucleotides line up with TRBD1. The V gene end was trimmed by 1 base and the J gene end by 2 bases; junction bases not matched to a gene: 2. This CDR3 has 16 amino acids. CDR1 is LGHNA and CDR2 is YNFKEQ in the germline V gene. The CDR3 nucleotides are TGTGCCAGCAGCCAAGGGGACAGGGGTGGCAATCAGCCCCAGCATTTT. Translated: CASSQGDRGGNQPQHF.

The chain uses TRBV9 and TRBJ2-1; perhaps TRBD2 as D (5 bases). Germline lookup yields CDR1 SGDLS and CDR2 YYNGEE. Between the trimmed V and J ends, which lost 0 bases and 4 bases, there was a span of 11 bases. CDR3 size: 15 residues. Here the CDR3 reads CASSVGVSAYNEQFF. The CDR3 nucleotides read TGTGCCAGCAGCGTAGGGGTTAGCGCTTACAATGAGCAGTTCTTC.

The chain joins TRBV19 to TRBJ2-1, with D possibly TRBD2 on 5 matching bases. Germline lookup yields CDR1 LNHDA and CDR2 SQIVND (reference sequence). V shed 6 bases and J shed 5 bases, with 17 bases lying between them. The CDR3 loop spans 15 amino acids. This CDR3 reads CASSGKDRFHNEQFF. The CDR3 bases are TGTGCCAGTAGCGGGAAGGATCGATTCCACAATGAGCAGTTCTTC.

The CDR3 DNA reads as TGTGCCAGCAGCCAAGATGGTGGGACTAGCGGGAGTCTGTACGAGCAGTACTTC. Its protein product is CASSQDGGTSGSLYEQYF. The rearrangement uses TRBV4-2 and TRBJ2-7; 14 bases agree with TRBD2. With 0 bases clipped from V and 4 bases from J, the junction kept 8 bases outside the gene matches. In germline, CDR1 is LGHNA, CDR2 YNFKEQ. There are 18 residues in the CDR3.

The genes are TRBV19 and TRBJ1-5; TRBD1 is a possible D gene (5 bases). The CDR3 length is 16 residues. V dropped 5 bases and J dropped 0 bases, with 14 bases sitting between them. Germline values: CDR1 LNHDA, CDR2 SQIVND (reference sequence). CDR3: CASSPWVGDSNQPQHF. For the CDR3, the DNA is TGTGCCAGTAGTCCCTGGGTAGGGGATAGCAATCAGCCCCAGCATTTT.

This chain links TRBV10-3 with TRBJ2-3, with 8 bases fitting TRBD2. After removal of 10 bases from V and 0 bases from J, the junction contained 6 bases not matched to a gene. This CDR3 has 14 residues. Germline lookup yields CDR1 ENHRY and CDR2 SYGVKD. CDR3 sequence (DNA): TGTGCCACCAAAACTAGCGGCAGCACAGATACGCAGTATTTT. Encoded protein: CATKTSGSTDTQYF.

This clone occurred once. The V and J genes are TRBV27 and TRBJ1-2, with 9 bases matching TRBD1. The junction had 7 bases not matched to a gene; V was cut back by 5 bases and J by 6 bases. Germline-derived CDR1 and CDR2 are MNHEY and SMNVEV (reference sequence). This CDR3 region has 14 residues. This chain's CDR3 is CASSPGTGLDGYTF. In DNA, the CDR3 is TGTGCCAGCAGTCCCGGGACAGGGTTGGATGGCTACACCTTC.

The V and J genes are TRBV28 and TRBJ1-1; D is uncertain. The CDR3 is 10 residues long. In germline, CDR1 is MDHEN, CDR2 SYDVKM. Deletions cut 6 bases from V and 4 bases from J, with 3 bases between. The CDR3 DNA sequence: TGTGCCAGCAGCCGCACTGAAGCTTTCTTT. This translates into CASSRTEAFF.

This clone was detected only a few times. The chain recombines TRBV6-5 with TRBJ2-7, with D tentatively TRBD1 (7 bases). The CDR3 contains 14 residues. Germline lookup yields CDR1 MNHEY and CDR2 SVGAGI. The V end was cut by 6 bases, the J end by 3 bases, with 15 bases between. CDR3: CASSRGTDGYEQYF. In DNA form, the CDR3 reads TGTGCCAGCAGCCGCGGGACAGATGGCTACGAGCAGTACTTC.

This chain links TRBV28 with TRBJ2-1; D is uncertain. Germline V gives CDR1 MDHEN, CDR2 SYDVKM. The CDR3 is 13 residues long. Trimming shortened V by 7 bases and J by 4 bases, and 11 bases separated the two germline ends. CDR3 nucleotides: TGTGCCAGCACTTCTGGGCATTACAATGAGCAGTTCTTC. Translating it yields CASTSGHYNEQFF.

This clone has a single count. This rearrangement joins TRBV4-3 to TRBJ1-1; 10 bases map to TRBD1. Germline V gene data show CDR1 as LGHNA and CDR2 as YSLEER. The CDR3 has 14 residues. Trimming cost V 0 bases and J 7 bases; bases outside gene matches: 2. CDR3 amino acids: CASSQDGTGVEAFF. The CDR3 DNA sequence: TGCGCCAGCAGCCAAGATGGGACAGGGGTTGAAGCTTTCTTT.

The rearrangement uses TRBV14 and TRBJ2-2; 10 bases agree with TRBD1. The CDR3 is 16 amino acids. V lost 3 bases to trimming and J lost 1 base; unmatched junction nucleotides: 2. CDR1 is SGHDN and CDR2 is FVKESK in the germline V gene. The CDR3 DNA follows: TGTGCCAGCAGCCAGTGGACAGGGGGGAACACCGGGGAGCTGTTTTTT. As protein: CASSQWTGGNTGELFF.

The gene calls are TRBV28 and TRBJ1-1; perhaps TRBD1 as D (5 bases). Trimming left V 6 bases short and J 8 bases short, with 16 bases between. Germline V gene data show CDR1 as MDHEN and CDR2 as SYDVKM. This CDR3 has 13 residues. Here the CDR3 DNA reads TGTGCCAGCAGCGTCCCAGGGAACCGAGAAGCTTTCTTT. It yields the protein CASSVPGNREAFF.

Points on this clone: The junction departs from the called germline gene at one end, perhaps through a read error. V is TRBV7-9 and J is TRBJ1-4; D perhaps matches TRBD1 (6 bases). In germline, CDR1 is SEHNR, CDR2 FQNEAQ (reference sequence). The CDR3 is 16 residues long. The CDR3 loop reads CASSQDMTGTGEKLFF. DNA of the CDR3: TGCGCCAGCAGCCAAGATATGACAGGAACCGGGGAAAAACTGTTTTTT. The entire variable domain, with the rest obtained from reference TRBV7-9 and TRBJ1-4, is as follows: DTGVSQNPRHKITKRGQNVTFRCDPISEHNRLYWYRQTLGQGPEFLTYFQNEAQLEKSRLLSDRFSAERPKGSFSTLEIQRTEQGDSAMYLCASSQDMTGTGEKLFFGSGTQLSVL.

The chain joins TRBV9 to TRBJ2-2; 7 nucleotides align to TRBD1. The CDR3 is made up of 16 amino acids. Germline values: CDR1 SGDLS, CDR2 YYNGEE. The junction had 6 bases not matched to a gene; V was cut back by 0 bases and J by 4 bases. The CDR3 is CASSVGAGGVTGELFF. CDR3 in DNA: TGTGCCAGCAGCGTAGGTGCAGGGGGTGTCACCGGGGAGCTGTTTTTT. Full variable domain (outside the CDR3, taken from reference TRBV9 and TRBJ2-2): DSGVTQTPKHLITATGQRVTLRCSPRSGDLSVYWYQQSLDQGLQFLIQYYNGEERAKGNILERFSAQQFPDLHSELNLSSLELGDSALYFCASSVGAGGVTGELFFGEGSRLTVL.

The chain carries TRBV2 and TRBJ1-2; the match to TRBD1 covers 8 bases. In germline, CDR1 is SNHLY, CDR2 FYNNEI. This CDR3 is 15 amino acids long. J lost 1 base, V lost 5 bases, and 6 bases had no gene match. The CDR3 DNA is TGTGCCAGCAGTCAGGGGGCGGGCGTTAACTATGGCTACACCTTC. Protein sequence: CASSQGAGVNYGYTF.

The sample holds a few counts of this clone. This chain joins TRBV5-6 and TRBJ2-2, with D uncertain. This CDR3 spans 12 amino acids. CDR1 SGHDT and CDR2 YYEEEE come from the germline V gene. V gave up 6 bases and J gave up 7 bases, with 10 bases separating them. The chain's CDR3 is CASIRAGGELFF. The CDR3, as DNA: TGTGCCAGCATTAGGGCCGGCGGGGAGCTGTTTTTT.

The chain is built from TRBV29-1 and TRBJ2-6, with TRBD1 as a possible D gene (5 bases). The CDR3 contains 14 residues. The V end lost 4 bases, the J end lost 2 bases, and 9 bases lay between the germline ends. Germline values: CDR1 SQVTM, CDR2 ANQGSEA. This chain's CDR3 is CSVVGRAGANVLTF. The CDR3 region has the DNA TGCAGCGTTGTCGGCAGGGCTGGGGCCAACGTCCTGACTTTC.

V and J are TRBV7-8 and TRBJ1-4; no reliable D call. This CDR3 has 15 amino acids. Per the germline V gene, CDR1 is SGHVS and CDR2 is FQNEAQ. Trimming shortened V by 5 bases and J by 7 bases, and 17 bases separated the two germline ends. CDR3 loop: CASSPGGPGGEKLFF. The CDR3 DNA is TGTGCCAGCAGCCCTGGCGGCCCCGGAGGTGAAAAACTGTTTTTT.

This clone was seen more than once but under ten times. The chain joins TRBV28 to TRBJ1-1; 9 nucleotides line up with TRBD1. Germline lookup yields CDR1 MDHEN and CDR2 SYDVKM. The CDR3 contains 15 residues. V trimming: 4 bases; J trimming: 4 bases; junction bases outside the gene matches: 7. CDR3 region: CASSSTMDRGTEAFF. Written as DNA, the CDR3 is TGTGCCAGCAGTTCGACGATGGACAGGGGCACTGAAGCTTTCTTT.

This chain joins TRBV19 and TRBJ2-7; D unresolved. Trimming cost V 3 bases and J 5 bases, with 11 bases left between them. Germline CDR1 LNHDA, CDR2 SQIVND (reference sequence). CDR3 length equals 13 residues. CDR3 sequence reads: CASSMRTTDEQYF. As DNA, the CDR3 is TGTGCCAGTAGTATGAGGACGACGGACGAGCAGTACTTC.

The chain recombines TRBV6-1 with TRBJ1-4; D not resolved. The V and J ends lost 7 bases and 8 bases respectively, with 17 bases between them. The CDR3 has 14 amino acids. Germline CDR1 and CDR2: MNHNS and SASEGT. In DNA, the CDR3 is TGTGCCAGCATCAACACTCAACTAGGCGAAAAACTGTTTTTT. Its protein product is CASINTQLGEKLFF.

This chain connects TRBV28 to TRBJ1-2; possibly TRBD1 for D (5 bases). CDR1 MDHEN and CDR2 SYDVKM come from the germline V gene. This CDR3 is 15 amino acids long. Trimming stripped 5 bases from V and 0 bases from J, with 13 bases between. CDR3: CASSLGGATNYGYTF. For the CDR3, the DNA is TGTGCCAGCAGTCTGGGCGGGGCAACTAACTATGGCTACACCTTC.

CDR3 loop: CASSPIEMATQYF. CDR3 nucleotide sequence: TGTGCCAGTAGTCCAATTGAGATGGCGACCCAGTACTTC. The V call is TRBV19, the J call TRBJ2-5; D gene uncertain. The germline CDR1 and CDR2 sequences are LNHDA and SQIVND (reference sequence). The CDR3 has 13 residues. The V and J ends lost 5 bases and 7 bases respectively, with 14 bases between them. The variable domain in full, with the rest retrieved from reference TRBV19 and TRBJ2-5, is DGGITQSPKYLFRKEGQNVTLSCEQNLNHDAMYWYRQDPGQGLRLIYYSQIVNDFQKGDIAEGYSVSREKKESFPLTVTSAQKNPTAFYLCASSPIEMATQYFGPGTRLLVL.

V is TRBV7-6 and J is TRBJ1-2, with 9 bases matching TRBD1. The CDR3 covers 15 residues. Per germline, CDR1 SGHVS and CDR2 FNYEAQ. V shed 1 base and J 6 bases; nucleotides not matched to a gene: 6. The CDR3 is CASSLEAGTGHGYTF. In DNA, the CDR3 is TGTGCCAGCAGCTTAGAGGCCGGGACAGGGCATGGCTACACCTTC.

The chain is built from TRBV2 and TRBJ2-7; tentative D call: TRBD1 (6 bases). The CDR3 extends over 15 amino acids. The V and J ends lost 5 bases and 0 bases respectively, with 14 bases between them. Per the germline V gene, CDR1 is SNHLY and CDR2 is FYNNEI. The DNA of the CDR3 is TGTGCCAGCAGTCGACAGGACCTTAGCTCCTACGAGCAGTACTTC. This codes for CASSRQDLSSYEQYF. The full variable domain, its missing parts supplied by reference TRBV2 and TRBJ2-7, is EPEVTQTPSHQVTQMGQEVILRCVPISNHLYFYWYRQILGQKVEFLVSFYNNEISEKSEIFDDQFSVERPDGSNFTLKIRSTKLEDSAMYFCASSRQDLSSYEQYFGPGTRLTVT.

The genes are TRBV4-2 and TRBJ1-1, with D perhaps TRBD1 (5 bases). The V gene lost 4 bases and the J gene lost 0 bases, with 12 bases spanning the gap. Per germline, CDR1 LGHNA and CDR2 YNFKEQ. This CDR3 contains 15 residues. The CDR3 here is CASSPGDELNTEAFF. The CDR3 DNA reads TGTGCCAGCAGCCCCGGGGACGAATTGAACACTGAAGCTTTCTTT.